This TCR beta chain comes out of a study of blood T cells in healthy people across ages. Then a second PCR, running about 7 to 11 cycles, was carried out with a sample-barcoded 5' primer and a J-beta primer mix. Sequencing of every sample gave 2.5 million or more CDR3-containing paired-end reads. Via MiXCR, TCRdb re-called the 5' RACE reads, giving one row per CDR3 protein. The sample records about 630,000 distinct CDR3 sequences, over 20% being singletons. Unmatched junction bases numbered 17, after V lost 5 bases and J lost 7 bases. The germline gives CDR1 SQVTM, CDR2 ANQGSEA. This CDR3 has 17 amino acids. Broader study findings: CMV infection status of these donors was not known.

This clonotype was seen repeatedly, ten times or more. Antigen: not known. This TCR was recovered from a man between 65 and 85 years old in good health. The source material was blood. This chain links TRBV29-1 with TRBJ2-1; TRBD2 agrees at 10 bases. This chain's CDR3 is CSVLGPAGGSGSNEQFF. In DNA form, the CDR3 reads TGCAGCGTTCTTGGGCCAGCGGGAGGGTCGGGGAGTAATGAGCAGTTCTTC.